The 22 T cell receptor beta chains given below trace back to one sample, sequenced in a study of early T cells in non-severe SARS-CoV-2 infection. TCRdb re-analysed the 5' RACE reads in MiXCR, keeping a single row per CDR3 protein. The table records roughly 51,000 distinct CDR3 sequences, about 7.8% of them present only once. Sequences were obtained from whole blood. The receptors were gathered from an adult who was a healthcare worker with PCR-confirmed SARS-CoV-2 infection or an uninfected control (not recorded which).

The sample holds a few counts of this clonotype. The chain combines TRBV19 with TRBJ1-5; D is ambiguous. CDR3 length equals 14 residues. V was clipped by 6 bases and J by 0 bases, with 9 bases between them. Per the germline V gene, CDR1 is LNHDA and CDR2 is SQIVND (reference sequence). CDR3 loop: CASSPASSNQPQHF. Here the CDR3 DNA reads TGTGCCAGTAGCCCCGCGAGTAGCAATCAGCCCCAGCATTTT. Filled out from reference TRBV19 and TRBJ1-5, the complete variable domain reads DGGITQSPKYLFRKEGQNVTLSCEQNLNHDAMYWYRQDPGQGLRLIYYSQIVNDFQKGDIAEGYSVSREKKESFPLTVTSAQKNPTAFYLCASSPASSNQPQHFGDGTRLSIL.

This clonotype has a count of ten or more. The gene calls are TRBV21-1 and TRBJ1-1; TRBD1, the table's D call, lacks a check against the DNA. TRBV21-1 is described as a pseudogene. CDR3 size: 9 residues. The CDR3 protein is CARDREAFF. CDR3 bases: TGTGCCAGGGACAGAGAAGCTTTCTTT.

This clonotype appeared many times. The chain recombines TRBV6-4 with TRBJ2-2; no clear D. V shed 4 bases and J shed 6 bases, with 9 bases lying between them. Germline loops: CDR1 MRHNA, CDR2 SNTAGT. The CDR3 totals 13 residues. Written as DNA, the CDR3 is TGTGCCAGCAGTGGTGTAGCTGCCGGGGAGCTGTTTTTT. This encodes CASSGVAAGELFF.

The chain has TRBV20-1 and TRBJ2-5, with a weak D call TRBD2 (5 bases). The V and J ends lost 1 base and 3 bases respectively, with 12 bases between them. The CDR3 length is 14 residues. Germline V gene data show CDR1 as DFQATT and CDR2 as SNEGSKA (reference sequence). DNA of the CDR3: TGCAGTGCTAGAGGAGGGAGTGGAGAAGAGACCCAGTACTTC. Its translation is CSARGGSGEETQYF.

This clonotype has ten or more counts. The chain employs TRBV9 and TRBJ1-2; no firm D call. Per germline, CDR1 SGDLS and CDR2 YYNGEE. V dropped 0 bases and J dropped 0 bases, with 9 bases sitting between them. The CDR3 is 15 amino acids. CDR3 in amino acids: CASSVASTANYGYTF. The CDR3 DNA reads TGTGCCAGCAGCGTAGCTTCTACGGCTAACTATGGCTACACCTTC.

This clonotype appeared many times. The V and J genes are TRBV12-3 or TRBV12-4 and TRBJ1-5, with 9 bases lining up with TRBD1. This CDR3 region has 14 residues. The trim removed 8 bases at V and 6 bases at J, leaving 8 bases unmatched. The CDR3, as DNA: TGTGCCAGCCACCCCGGGACAGGGATTCAGCCCCAGCATTTT. Protein: CASHPGTGIQPQHF.

The chain has TRBV7-9 and TRBJ1-1; D is undetermined. Germline CDR1 reads SEHNR; CDR2 reads FQNEAQ (reference sequence). The CDR3 length is 14 residues. V lost 6 bases, J lost 0 bases, and 11 bases lay in between. The CDR3 spells CASRHGLLNTEAFF. CDR3 coding DNA: TGTGCCAGCAGGCATGGACTATTGAACACTGAAGCTTTCTTT.

This clonotype was seen repeatedly, ten times or more. V usage is TRBV27 and J usage is TRBJ2-7; D call uncertain. Germline V gene lookup returns CDR1 MNHEY and CDR2 SMNVEV (reference sequence). V was shortened by 0 bases and J by 7 bases, with 16 bases between the two germline ends. CDR3 length: 15 residues. The CDR3 region has the DNA TGTGCCAGCAGTTTATCCCCAGGAAACCTAAGAGAGCAGTACTTC. Translated, it gives CASSLSPGNLREQYF.

Many counts were recorded for this clonotype. This chain links TRBV30 with TRBJ1-5; TRBD1 is a possible D gene (6 bases). CDR3 size: 14 residues. Trimming took off 1 base at V and 7 bases at J, with 14 bases between the two ends. Germline values: CDR1 GTSNPN, CDR2 SVGIG (reference sequence). CDR3 amino acids: CAWSGKQGGQPQHF. DNA of the CDR3: TGTGCCTGGAGTGGAAAACAGGGCGGGCAGCCCCAGCATTTT.

This clonotype was seen ten or more times. The J gene is TRBJ2-2, the V gene TRBV28; D is perhaps TRBD1 (6 bases). The ends were cut back, 11 bases at V and 3 bases at J, with 16 bases in the middle. This CDR3 contains 14 residues. The V gene's germline CDR1 is MDHEN and CDR2 SYDVKM. Here the CDR3 DNA reads TGTGCCCATAGACAGGCCGGAGACACCGGGGAGCTGTTTTTT. Translation gives CAHRQAGDTGELFF.

This clonotype has a handful of counts. The chain uses TRBV7-9 and TRBJ2-4; D gene ambiguous. Trimming took 2 bases from V and 6 from J, leaving 14 bases between them. This CDR3 region has 15 residues. CDR1 is SEHNR and CDR2 is FQNEAQ in the germline V gene (reference sequence). The CDR3 nucleotides are TGTGCCAGCAGCTTATCTCCAGGTTCGAGAAACATTCAGTACTTC. Its protein is CASSLSPGSRNIQYF.

The chain is built from TRBV7-9 and TRBJ1-2; D is ambiguous. The ends were cut back, 5 bases at V and 4 bases at J, with 17 bases in the middle. There are 15 residues in the CDR3. Germline V CDR1 and CDR2: SEHNR, FQNEAQ (reference sequence). The DNA for the CDR3 is TGTGCCAGCAGCCCCCCAGGATTCCCCTCCTATGGCTACACCTTC. Translated: CASSPPGFPSYGYTF.

The chain recombines TRBV29-1 with TRBJ2-3; TRBD1 matches 8 bases. The CDR3 is 14 amino acids. V lost 2 bases to trimming and J lost 3 bases; unmatched junction nucleotides: 4. Germline assignment: CDR1 SQVTM and CDR2 ANQGSEA. CDR3 region: CSVERQGSTDTQYF. DNA of the CDR3: TGCAGCGTTGAAAGACAGGGGAGTACAGATACGCAGTATTTT.

This clonotype was counted at least ten times. The V and J genes are TRBV5-6 and TRBJ1-1; TRBD1 might be the D (5 bases). Germline-derived CDR1 and CDR2 are SGHDT and YYEEEE. V was shortened by 0 bases and J by 4 bases, with 10 bases between the two germline ends. The CDR3 runs to 14 residues. The CDR3 spells CASSLAGIPTEAFF. DNA of the CDR3: TGTGCCAGCAGCTTGGCAGGGATTCCCACTGAAGCTTTCTTT. The variable domain in full, with the rest retrieved from reference TRBV5-6 and TRBJ1-1, is DAGVTQSPTHLIKTRGQQVTLRCSPKSGHDTVSWYQQALGQGPQFIFQYYEEEERQRGNFPDRFSGHQFPNYSSELNVNALLLGDSALYLCASSLAGIPTEAFFGQGTRLTVV.

This clonotype was seen more than once but under ten times. The chain links TRBV29-1 to TRBJ2-7; 7 bases match TRBD1. This CDR3 is 11 amino acids long. Germline V CDR1 and CDR2: SQVTM, ANQGSEA. The junction had 0 bases not matched to a gene; V was cut back by 3 bases and J by 4 bases. In DNA form, the CDR3 reads TGCAGCGTTGACAGGGGGTACGAGCAGTACTTC. Translation: CSVDRGYEQYF.

This clonotype was counted only a few times. The gene calls are TRBV7-9 and TRBJ1-4; TRBD1 might be the D (6 bases). Trimming stripped 10 bases from V and 2 bases from J, with 8 bases between. Germline loops: CDR1 SEHNR, CDR2 FQNEAQ (reference sequence). The CDR3 contains 12 residues. The CDR3 nucleotides read TGTGCCACCAGGGGTACTAATGAAAAACTGTTTTTT. It is translated as CATRGTNEKLFF.

At least ten counts were recorded for this clonotype. The chain carries TRBV11-2 and TRBJ1-6; 8 nucleotides match TRBD1. The CDR3 is made up of 16 amino acids. CDR1 is SGHAT, CDR2 FQNNGV, per germline. After removal of 5 bases from V and 6 bases from J, the junction contained 9 bases not matched to a gene. CDR3: CASSEDRGRGNSPLHF. The CDR3 DNA sequence: TGTGCCAGCAGCGAAGACAGGGGTCGGGGTAATTCACCCCTCCACTTT.

The chain combines TRBV28 with TRBJ2-3; 7 nucleotides line up with TRBD2. This CDR3 spans 14 amino acids. V lost 8 bases to trimming and J lost 6 bases; unmatched junction nucleotides: 11. CDR1 MDHEN and CDR2 SYDVKM come from the germline V gene. CDR3 bases: TGTGCCAGCGCGTCTAGCGGCCAGCCGGATACGCAGTATTTT. This translates into CASASSGQPDTQYF. The whole variable domain, filled in from reference TRBV28 and TRBJ2-3, reads DVKVTQSSRYLVKRTGEKVFLECVQDMDHENMFWYRQDPGLGLRLIYFSYDVKMKEKGDIPEGYSVSREKKERFSLILESASTNQTSMYLCASASSGQPDTQYFGPGTRLTVL.

This clonotype appeared many times. This chain connects TRBV20-1 to TRBJ1-5; possible D gene TRBD1, 6 bases. Trimming stripped 1 base from V and 2 bases from J, with 15 bases between. Per the germline V gene, CDR1 is DFQATT and CDR2 is SNEGSKA (reference sequence). This CDR3 comprises 16 residues. The CDR3 DNA is TGCAGTGCTAGAGCCGGGGAACAGGGCCGCAATCAGCCCCAGCATTTT. Amino acids: CSARAGEQGRNQPQHF.

This clonotype occurred many times. The chain recombines TRBV27 with TRBJ1-1, with TRBD1 as a possible D gene (5 bases). The CDR3 has 13 residues. The ends were cut back, 5 bases at V and 2 bases at J, with 9 bases in the middle. Germline assignment: CDR1 MNHEY and CDR2 SMNVEV (reference sequence). The CDR3 here is CASSPGGNTEAFF. DNA for the CDR3: TGTGCCAGCAGTCCGGGGGGAAACACTGAAGCTTTCTTT.

The table lists this clonotype with many counts. This rearrangement joins TRBV6-2 or TRBV6-3 to TRBJ2-3; D call uncertain. The germline gives CDR1 MNHEY, CDR2 SVGEGT. The CDR3 extends over 13 amino acids. With 1 base removed from V and 2 bases from J, the gap between germline ends came to 4 bases. The CDR3 spells CASSYYYTDTQYF. CDR3 coding DNA: TGTGCCAGCAGTTACTACTACACAGATACGCAGTATTTT.

The chain links TRBV6-5 to TRBJ1-6, with 7 bases fitting TRBD1. Trimming took 6 bases from V and 8 from J; bases not matched to a gene: 16. The CDR3 covers 17 residues. Germline lookup yields CDR1 MNHEY and CDR2 SVGAGI. The CDR3 DNA is TGTGCCAGCAGCCCCAGGGGGACAGTCGGTTTGGATTCACCCCTCCACTTT. As protein: CASSPRGTVGLDSPLHF.